These 2 T cell receptor beta chains came from one sample sequenced in a study of OX40 agonist ivuxolimab in advanced cancers. Sequencing was performed with immunoSEQ multiplex PCR; in TCRdb, only in-frame clones are kept and a portion is missing. The data contain around 60,000 clones, approximately 90% of them singletons. The sequences come from CD4+ or CD8+ T cells sorted from blood, collected in a trial of the OX40 agonist ivuxolimab. The origin of the receptors is an adult with an advanced solid tumor such as melanoma, head and neck, liver or kidney cancer.

This rearrangement joins TRBV5-8 to TRBJ1-5, with a tentative D call TRBD1 (6 bases). Germline assignment: CDR1 SGHTS and CDR2 YDEGEE. Trimming left V 1 base short and J 8 bases short, with 19 bases between. The CDR3 consists of 16 residues. CDR3 amino acids: CASSLSGRGLGEPQHF. CDR3 DNA sequence: TGTGCCAGCAGCTTGTCGGGGAGGGGGTTGGGCGAGCCCCAGCATTTT.

This clone was picked up a small number of times. V and J are TRBV5-4 and TRBJ2-3; D ambiguous. CDR1 is SGHNT, CDR2 YYREEE, per germline (reference sequence). This CDR3 spans 15 amino acids. The V and J ends lost 0 bases and 5 bases respectively, with 13 bases between them. This chain's CDR3 is CASSLEGAQGDTQYF. CDR3 sequence (DNA): TGTGCCAGCAGCTTGGAAGGAGCACAAGGAGATACGCAGTATTTT.